This section outlines one T cell receptor beta chain sequence together with its context. Its antigen is still unknown. A junction boundary mismatches the germline segment, possibly from a read error. This entry belongs to a study of blood T cells in healthy people across ages. Study conclusions and caveats: It was the long-lived donors that had more naive CD4+ cells and higher diversity than aged donors.

The authors ran a second PCR of roughly 6 to 11 cycles using a sample-barcoded 5' primer and a J-beta primer mix. One entry per CDR3 protein, called by TCRdb with MiXCR from the 5' RACE reads. The table includes about 1.4 million distinct CDR3 sequences, 59% detected once. CDR3 length: 14 residues. Looked up from germline, CDR1 is SEHNR and CDR2 is FQNEAQ (reference sequence). The sequence was collected from a man younger than 35 in good health. The V gene is TRBV7-9, the J gene TRBJ1-4, with D maybe TRBD1 (5 bases). Sequenced input: blood. CDR3 sequence: CTSSLTERNEKLFF. DNA for the CDR3: TGTACCAGCAGCTTGACAGAAAGAAATGAAAAACTGTTTTTT.